A selection of T cell receptor beta chains follows, all from one sample in a study of high-grade serous ovarian cancer treatment subgroups. Profiling relied on immunoSEQ multiplex PCR, and the TCRdb table lists in-frame clones only, not all of them. Of roughly 3,600 clones listed, approximately 80% are singletons. Material: tumor tissue. These TCRs come from a human donor with high-grade serous ovarian cancer. CDR3s include the opening cysteine and the closing phenylalanine or tryptophan. The D gene is left open where the match is weak. The size field is filled for only some rows; it gives once, few, many or a size class.

TRBV7-6,TRBD1,TRBJ1-1,.,TGTGCCAGCAGCCCCCCAGGGGGGGGTTTGAACACTGAAGCTTTCTTT,CASSPPGGGLNTEAFF
TRBV7-7,TRBD1,TRBJ2-6,.,TGTGCTAGCAGCGCCGGGACAGCCGACTCTGGGGCCAACGTCCTGACTTTC,CASSAGTADSGANVLTF
TRBV28,TRBD1,TRBJ2-4,.,TGTGCCAGCAGTCCACGGACAGGGATGGGGAACATTCAGTACTTC,CASSPRTGMGNIQYF
TRBV19,.,TRBJ2-2,.,TGTGCCAGTAGTATTAAGGGTAGCACCGGGGAGCTGTTTTTT,CASSIKGSTGELFF
TRBV11-1,.,TRBJ2-1,.,TGTGCCAGCAGCGGACAAGGTGGTCGCTCCTACAATGAGCAGTTCTTC,CASSGQGGRSYNEQFF
TRBV20-1,.,TRBJ1-2,.,TGCAGCGGGGAGTTGAACTATGGCTACACCTTC,CSGELNYGYTF
TRBV28,.,TRBJ2-1,.,TGTGCCAGCAGTTCAAGTATTGAGGTTACGGATGAGCAGTTCTTC,CASSSSIEVTDEQFF
TRBV6-5,TRBD1,TRBJ1-2,.,TGTGCCAGCAAGAGAGAGGGGGCGGACTATGGCTACACCTTC,CASKREGADYGYTF
TRBV18,.,TRBJ2-3,.,TGTGCCAGCTCACCACGGGACAGCACAGATACGCAGTATTTT,CASSPRDSTDTQYF
TRBV27,.,TRBJ2-7,.,TGTGCCAGCAGTTTATTTCCAATAGGGAACGAGCAGTACTTC,CASSLFPIGNEQYF
TRBV4-1,.,TRBJ1-1,.,TGCGCCAGCAGCGTCAGGGAGAACACTGAAGCTTTCTTT,CASSVRENTEAFF
TRBV5-1,.,TRBJ1-6,.,TGCGCCAGCAGCCAACAGGGTCGCAATTCACCCCTCCACTTT,CASSQQGRNSPLHF
TRBV5-5,.,TRBJ1-1,.,TGCGCCAGCAGCGTCAGGGAGAACACTGAAGCTTTCTTT,CASSVRENTEAFF
TRBV7-8,TRBD1,TRBJ2-5,.,TGTGCCAGCAGGCATATCAAGGGGGCGCTACTGGACCAAGAGACCCAGTACTTC,CASRHIKGALLDQETQYF
TRBV30,.,TRBJ1-5,.,TGTGCCTGGGGGGCACCCGGAGGGTATAGCAATCAGCCCCAGCATTTT,CAWGAPGGYSNQPQHF
TRBV21-1,.,TRBJ2-3,once,TGTGCCAGCAGCACTCGCCTCGCCACAGATACGCAGTATTTT,CASSTRLATDTQYF
TRBV10-2,TRBD2,TRBJ2-5,.,TGCGCCAGCACCGTTGGGGGGGGGACCCAGTACTTC,CASTVGGGTQYF
TRBV19,TRBD1,TRBJ2-5,.,TGTGCCAGTAGCCACAGGGGGCAGAGTGAGACCCAGTACTTC,CASSHRGQSETQYF
TRBV5-1,.,TRBJ2-1,.,TGCGCCAGCGCCTCGGGGGCCGCAGGCAATGAGCAGTTCTTC,CASASGAAGNEQFF
TRBV19,TRBD2,TRBJ2-1,.,TGTGCCAGTAGTAACCAAGCGGGGGGCGCGTACAATGAGCAGTTCTTC,CASSNQAGGAYNEQFF
TRBV19,.,TRBJ1-2,.,TGTGCCAGTAGTGACACCAAGCATGATGGCTACACCTTC,CASSDTKHDGYTF
TRBV7-9,.,TRBJ2-5,.,TGTGCCAGCAGCTCTTCTAGCGAGACCCAGTACTTC,CASSSSSETQYF
TRBV10-2,.,TRBJ1-1,once,TGCGCCAGCAGTGCCAATGGGAGGAACACTGAAGCTTTCTTT,CASSANGRNTEAFF
TRBV5-1,TRBD1,TRBJ1-2,.,TGCGCCAGCAGCCCAGGGTCAACAGGGGTTTTTGGCTACACCTTC,CASSPGSTGVFGYTF
TRBV15,TRBD1,TRBJ1-4,.,TGTGCCACCAGCAACAGGGGGCGGGGTGAAAAACTGTTTTTT,CATSNRGRGEKLFF
TRBV19,.,TRBJ2-7,.,TGTGCCAGTAGTACCGTCGACCGATACGAGCAGTACTTC,CASSTVDRYEQYF
TRBV27,TRBD1,TRBJ1-1,.,TGTGCCAGCAGTTTCTCGTGGACAGGAAATACTGAAGCTTTCTTT,CASSFSWTGNTEAFF
TRBV4-3,.,TRBJ1-3,.,TGCGCCAGCAGCCAAGAGGTGGGAAACACCATATATTTT,CASSQEVGNTIYF
TRBV7-2,.,TRBJ1-5,.,TGTGCCAGCAGCTATCAAGGCGGCCAGCCCCAGCATTTT,CASSYQGGQPQHF
TRBV1,.,TRBJ2-5,.,TGCACCAGCAGCCTGGAGCGGCGGTGTCGATTGGTCAAGACCCAGTACTTC,CTSSLERRCRLVKTQYF
TRBV5-5,TRBD1,TRBJ1-4,.,TGTGCCAGCAGCCTGCAACCGGGACAGTTGAGGATTGCTTCTAATGAAAAACTGTTTTTT,CASSLQPGQLRIASNEKLFF
TRBV4-3,.,TRBJ1-2,.,TGCGCCAGCAGCCAAGGAGGCGGGGAATCGGTTGGCTACACCTTC,CASSQGGGESVGYTF
TRBV7-3,TRBD2,TRBJ2-3,.,TGTGCCAGCAGCTTGAGCGGGGGGGCTTCAGATACGCAGTATTTT,CASSLSGGASDTQYF
TRBV19,.,TRBJ2-1,few,TGTGCCAGTAGGACGCAGGCCGTTAGCTCCTACAATGAGCAGTTCTTC,CASRTQAVSSYNEQFF
TRBV6-1,.,TRBJ2-7,.,TGTGCCAGCAGTGAATGGGGCAGAGGGAGCTCCTACGAGCAGTACTTC,CASSEWGRGSSYEQYF
TRBV27,.,TRBJ2-7,.,TGTGCCAGCAGTCTACGGGACGGTTACGAGCAGTACTTC,CASSLRDGYEQYF
TRBV6-5,TRBD1,TRBJ1-1,few,TGTGCCAGCAGTTCCCCAGGACAGGGAGGGGACACTGAAGCTTTCTTT,CASSSPGQGGDTEAFF
TRBV19,.,TRBJ2-1,.,TGTGCCAGTAGCCCGTCAGGGGGGTCGGGAAATGAGCAGTTCTTC,CASSPSGGSGNEQFF
TRBV5-1,TRBD1,TRBJ1-5,few,TGCGCCAGCAGCTTGGGGACAGGGAACTTCCAGCCCCAGCATTTT,CASSLGTGNFQPQHF
TRBV6-6,.,TRBJ1-4,few,TGTGCCAGCAGCCTGGTAGGAGGACGAAGCGAAAAACTGTTTTTT,CASSLVGGRSEKLFF
TRBV4-3,.,TRBJ1-3,.,TGCGCCAGCAGCCAAGCAGGGGCCCTTAGCTCTGGAAACACCATATATTTT,CASSQAGALSSGNTIYF
TRBV6-4,.,TRBJ2-2,.,TGTGCCAGCAGCGACGGGGCGGACACCGGGGAGCTGTTTTTT,CASSDGADTGELFF
TRBV28,.,TRBJ1-5,.,TGTGCCAGCGGTGAGGGTTTGAGCAATCAGCCCCAGCATTTT,CASGEGLSNQPQHF
TRBV7-9,TRBD1,TRBJ2-7,.,TGTGCCAGCAGCGACCGGGACAGGGGAACCCACTTC,CASSDRDRGTHF
TRBV4-1,TRBD1,TRBJ2-7,large,TGCGCCAGCAGCCAAGTGGGGAGTCGACAGGGGGCTGGCGAGCAGTACTTC,CASSQVGSRQGAGEQYF
TRBV4-2,TRBD1,TRBJ1-5,.,TGTGCCAGCAGCCAAGACTGGGACAGCTTCCCCCCCCAGCATTTT,CASSQDWDSFPPQHF
TRBV5-1,.,TRBJ2-7,.,TGCGCCAGCAGCTTGGGGGCAGCCTACGAGCAGTACTTC,CASSLGAAYEQYF
TRBV6-6,.,TRBJ1-3,once,TGTGCCAGCAGTTCTCGTTCGGGGGTCTCTGGAAACACCATATATTTT,CASSSRSGVSGNTIYF
TRBV6-6,TRBD1,TRBJ1-2,.,TGTGCCAGCAGTGCAACACCGACAGGGGAAGATGGCTACACCTTC,CASSATPTGEDGYTF
TRBV6-1,.,TRBJ1-3,.,TGTGCCAGCAGTCTACAGGGAATTGGAAACACCATATATTTT,CASSLQGIGNTIYF
TRBV6-5,.,TRBJ1-1,.,TGTGCCAGCAGCAGCCATCGAGAAGCTTTCTTT,CASSSHREAFF
TRBV7-8,.,TRBJ1-2,once,TGTGCCAGCAGCTTATGGGACACGCCCTCTAACTATGGCTACACCTTC,CASSLWDTPSNYGYTF
TRBV6-5,TRBD1,TRBJ1-1,.,TGTGCCAGCAGGGGGACAGGGTGGACTGAAGCTTTCTTT,CASRGTGWTEAFF
TRBV29-1,.,TRBJ1-1,.,TGCAGCGTAGGACAAGTGCAGGGCGGCGGGAAAGCTTTCTTT,CSVGQVQGGGKAFF
TRBV10-3,.,TRBJ1-2,.,TGTGCCATCAGTGAGGGGGAGTACTATGGCTACACCTTC,CAISEGEYYGYTF